The 10 T cell receptor beta chains listed next were all sequenced from one sample in a study of regulatory T cells in long-lasting Graves disease. Assembly of TCR beta libraries relied on iRepertoire HTBI primers together with Arm-PCR of CDR3 regions. TCRdb reprocessed the multiplex PCR reads via MiXCR and lists one record per CDR3 protein. The table shows fewer than 350,000 distinct CDR3 sequences, with 15% to 20% occurring only once. Stated time point: newly diagnosed GD, antithyroid drugs for less than 3 months. PBMC-extracted RNA yielded the TCR library. The sample was peripheral blood mononuclear cells (PBMCs), taken at new diagnosis, from a patient treated with antithyroid drugs. The origin of the receptors is a female donor with Graves disease.

In its sample, this clonotype was seen a few times. The gene calls are TRBV6-1 and TRBJ2-5; TRBD2 matches 14 bases. Losses at the gene ends were 6 bases for V and 5 bases for J; bases not matched to a gene: 11. The CDR3 is made up of 17 amino acids. Germline CDR1 reads MNHNS; CDR2 reads SASEGT. The CDR3 protein is CASSPGGTSGSEETQYF. The CDR3 DNA follows: TGTGCCAGCAGCCCAGGAGGGACTAGCGGGAGCGAGGAGACCCAGTACTTC.

In this sample, this clonotype turned up many times. This sequence joins TRBV3-1 and TRBJ1-6; possible D gene TRBD1, 6 bases. This CDR3 is built from 16 residues. V was cut by 5 bases and J by 5 bases, with 16 bases left in between. CDR1 is LGHDT, CDR2 YNNKEL, per germline (reference sequence). In nucleotides, the CDR3 is TGTGCCAGCAGCAACCCGCCGGGACACCATAATTCACCCCTCCACTTT. Translating it yields CASSNPPGHHNSPLHF.

V is TRBV4-2 and J is TRBJ2-5; 7 nucleotides match TRBD2. The germline V gene encodes CDR1 LGHNA and CDR2 YNFKEQ. The CDR3 runs 15 residues. V dropped 0 bases and J dropped 3; count of bases not matched to a gene: 4. The CDR3 here is CASSQDKLAEETQYF. The CDR3 DNA follows: TGTGCCAGCAGCCAAGATAAGCTAGCGGAAGAGACCCAGTACTTC.

This clonotype was recorded many times. The rearrangement links TRBV28 to TRBJ2-3, with D possibly matching TRBD1 (6 bases). The germline V gene has CDR1 MDHEN and CDR2 SYDVKM. The CDR3 consists of 17 residues. V was shortened by 5 bases and J by 2 bases, with 20 bases between the two germline ends. Here the CDR3 DNA reads TGTGCCAGCAGTCCCCCGCTGACAGGTACCAACACAGATACGCAGTATTTT. Amino acid sequence: CASSPPLTGTNTDTQYF.

The CDR3 DNA sequence: TGTGCCAGCAGTGACTCACAGGGGTGGGGCACTGAAGCTTTCTTT. It is translated as CASSDSQGWGTEAFF. The chain employs TRBV6-4 and TRBJ1-1; 7 nucleotides line up with TRBD1. The CDR3 covers 15 residues. Trimming took 0 bases from V and 4 from J; bases not matched to a gene: 5. The V gene's germline CDR1 is MRHNA and CDR2 SNTAGT.

At least ten counts were recorded for this clonotype. The chain employs TRBV6-1 and TRBJ2-7; 9 bases match TRBD2. There are 15 residues in the CDR3. CDR1 is MNHNS, CDR2 SASEGT, per germline. V shed 6 bases and J 2 bases; nucleotides not matched to a gene: 8. In DNA form, the CDR3 reads TGTGCCAGCAGCTCCATGGCGGGAGGGGCCTACGAGCAGTACTTC. Translating gives CASSSMAGGAYEQYF.

There are many counts of this clonotype. For the CDR3, the DNA is TGTGCCAGCTCACCATCGGCCGCCTACGAGCAGTACTTC. The encoded protein is CASSPSAAYEQYF. The chain couples TRBV18 to TRBJ2-7, with D unresolved. This CDR3 has 13 residues. The germline gives CDR1 KGHSH, CDR2 LQKENI. V dropped 2 bases and J dropped 2 bases, with 7 bases sitting between them.

The genes are TRBV6-1 and TRBJ2-1; tentative D call: TRBD2 (5 bases). Looked up from germline, CDR1 is MNHNS and CDR2 is SASEGT. V lost 9 bases to trimming and J lost 5 bases, with 14 bases between them. This CDR3 is built from 13 residues. The CDR3 region has the DNA TGTGCCAGTGGTGTCGGGAACCACAATGAGCAGTTCTTC. Translated: CASGVGNHNEQFF.

The chain links TRBV6-1 to TRBJ1-1; the D gene is possibly TRBD1 (6 bases). V lost 6 bases to trimming and J lost 1 base, with 18 bases between them. The germline V gene encodes CDR1 MNHNS and CDR2 SASEGT. The CDR3 has 16 amino acids. CDR3 loop: CASSGGPGWGNTEAFF. The CDR3 region has the DNA TGTGCCAGCAGCGGGGGGCCAGGATGGGGGAACACTGAAGCTTTCTTT.

Details on this clonotype: The junction departs from the called germline gene at one end, perhaps through a read error. The rearrangement uses TRBV11-2 and TRBJ2-4, with 10 bases matching TRBD2. This CDR3 comprises 17 residues. The germline V gene has CDR1 SGHAT and CDR2 FQNNGV. The DNA of the CDR3 is TGTGCCAGCAGCTTAGTTAAAGCGGGAGGGCCTAATGATGAGCAGATCTTC. This translates into CASSLVKAGGPNDEQIF. The variable domain in full, completed from reference TRBV11-2 and TRBJ2-4, reads EAGVAQSPRYKIIEKRQSVAFWCNPISGHATLYWYQQILGQGPKLLIQFQNNGVVDDSQLPKDRFSAERLKGVDSTLKIQPAKLEDSAVYLCASSLVKAGGPNDEQIFGAGTRLSVL.